The next 24 T cell receptor beta chains were all read from a single sample in a study of TIL therapy for anti-PD-1-resistant metastatic lung cancer (dated by TCRdb to the early 2020s). TCR beta CDR3 regions were amplified from genomic DNA with the immunoSEQ v3 hsTCRB kit using bias-controlled multiplex PCR. TCRdb stores this immuneACCESS table with in-frame sequences only. Part of the clones is absent; in the studies checked, under half of the shortfall reflects unresolved V genes, and no reason is known for the rest. This sample is represented by 50,000 to 60,000 clones; approximately 80% of them were singletons. Of the sample, 2.9% is held by the ten largest clones. The label giving this sample's time point can be read as: pre-treatment sample, taken before nivolumab and TIL therapy. The source material was blood, sampled at baseline. The origin of the receptors is a person between 30 and 79 years old with non-small cell lung cancer.

In its sample, this clone was seen once. The V call is TRBV18, the J call TRBJ2-4; 8 nucleotides agree with TRBD2. This CDR3 contains 17 residues. CDR1 and CDR2 from the germline V gene are KGHSH and LQKENI. The ends lost 3 bases at V and 1 base at J; junction bases unmatched: 8. The CDR3 DNA reads as TGTGCCAGCTCACCTGCGGGGGGACCTCTGGCCAAAAACATTCAGTACTTC. Protein product: CASSPAGGPLAKNIQYF.

A few counts support this clone. The chain carries TRBV28 and TRBJ1-5; D gene ambiguous. In germline, CDR1 is MDHEN, CDR2 SYDVKM. Trimming left V 3 bases short and J 0 bases short, with 9 bases between. This CDR3 is built from 15 residues. CDR3 coding DNA: TGTGCCAGCAGTTTTGGCGGGAATAGCAATCAGCCCCAGCATTTT. Amino acids: CASSFGGNSNQPQHF.

J is TRBJ2-1 and V is TRBV5-4, with unresolved D. The CDR3 loop spans 16 amino acids. Germline lookup yields CDR1 SGHNT and CDR2 YYREEE (reference sequence). V lost 0 bases and J lost 0, with 10 bases in between. The CDR3 DNA is TGTGCCAGCAGCTTGGGGTCGGGCAGCTCCTACAATGAGCAGTTCTTC. It encodes CASSLGSGSSYNEQFF.

The chain links TRBV6-2 or TRBV6-3 to TRBJ1-1; D not resolved. The CDR3 has 12 amino acids. Germline CDR1 MNHEY, CDR2 SVGEGT. V gave up 6 bases and J gave up 8 bases, with 13 bases separating them. The CDR3: CASSPGPGEAFF. The CDR3 DNA reads TGTGCCAGCAGCCCCGGTCCCGGGGAAGCTTTCTTT.

CDR3 in amino acids: CASSEAPRQAREKLFF. CDR3 bases: TGTGCCAGCAGTGAAGCTCCACGACAGGCTCGAGAAAAACTGTTTTTT. This chain connects TRBV6-1 to TRBJ1-4; maybe TRBD1 (6 bases). V gave up 0 bases and J gave up 8 bases, with 16 bases separating them. The CDR3 runs 16 residues. The V gene's germline CDR1 is MNHNS and CDR2 SASEGT.

This clone was counted between two and nine times. J is TRBJ2-5 and V is TRBV6-2 or TRBV6-3; 7 bases are shared with TRBD2. V lost 0 bases and J lost 1; bases outside the gene matches: 2. The CDR3 runs to 15 residues. Germline loops: CDR1 MNHEY, CDR2 SVGEGT. In DNA form, the CDR3 reads TGTGCCAGCAGTTACTCGGCTAGCGGCCAAGAGACCCAGTACTTC. It encodes CASSYSASGQETQYF.

The chain combines TRBV5-1 with TRBJ1-2, with D hard to call. Per germline, CDR1 SGHRS and CDR2 YFSETQ. Trimming shortened V by 4 bases and J by 0 bases, and 16 bases separated the two germline ends. The CDR3 covers 16 residues. The CDR3 sequence is CASSVVLDAANYGYTF. DNA of the CDR3: TGCGCCAGCAGCGTCGTTCTGGACGCCGCTAACTATGGCTACACCTTC.

This clone has only a few counts. The chain joins TRBV5-1 to TRBJ1-2; no definite D call. Germline CDR1 is SGHRS and CDR2 is YFSETQ. V gave up 3 bases and J gave up 3 bases, with 15 bases separating them. The CDR3 totals 15 residues. The CDR3 here is CASSSRQTGDYGYTF. For the CDR3, the DNA is TGCGCCAGCAGCTCCCGCCAGACTGGGGACTATGGCTACACCTTC.

This clone was picked up one time. The V call is TRBV12-3 or TRBV12-4, the J call TRBJ1-4; D not resolved. The ends were cut back, 4 bases at V and 10 bases at J, with 10 bases in the middle. The CDR3 sequence is 12 residues long. The CDR3 is CASSSRAGKLFF. CDR3 nucleotide sequence: TGTGCCAGCAGTTCTCGGGCCGGAAAACTGTTTTTT.

This rearrangement joins TRBV6-5 to TRBJ2-3, with unresolved D. Deletions cut 6 bases from V and 1 base from J, with 11 bases between. The CDR3 length is 14 residues. CDR1 is MNHEY, CDR2 SVGAGI, per germline. The CDR3 loop reads CASRRALGTDTQYF. CDR3 in DNA: TGTGCCAGCAGACGTGCCCTGGGCACAGATACGCAGTATTTT.

This chain uses TRBV28 with TRBJ1-5; possibly TRBD1 for D (6 bases). The CDR3 covers 14 residues. Trimming removed 6 bases from V and 3 bases from J, with 12 bases in between. Germline V gives CDR1 MDHEN, CDR2 SYDVKM. CDR3 nucleotide sequence: TGTGCCAGCAGCTGGCGGACAGCCAATCAGCCCCAGCATTTT. Its translation: CASSWRTANQPQHF. The whole variable domain, filled in from reference TRBV28 and TRBJ1-5, reads DVKVTQSSRYLVKRTGEKVFLECVQDMDHENMFWYRQDPGLGLRLIYFSYDVKMKEKGDIPEGYSVSREKKERFSLILESASTNQTSMYLCASSWRTANQPQHFGDGTRLSIL.

The rearrangement joins TRBV7-9 to TRBJ2-3, with D tentatively TRBD1 (6 bases). V was cut by 1 base and J by 2 bases, with 10 bases left in between. The CDR3 has 15 residues. Germline CDR1 is SEHNR and CDR2 is FQNEAQ (reference sequence). CDR3 sequence reads: CASSLGQAYTDTQYF. DNA of the CDR3: TGTGCCAGCAGCTTAGGACAGGCTTACACAGATACGCAGTATTTT.

The chain combines TRBV11-2 with TRBJ2-1; 7 positions agree with TRBD1. Germline V gene sequence: CDR1 SGHAT, CDR2 FQNNGV. With V trimmed by 5 bases and J by 2 bases, 6 bases remained unmatched. The length of the CDR3 is 15 residues. CDR3 loop: CASSISGTAYNEQFF. Written as DNA, the CDR3 is TGTGCCAGCAGCATATCCGGGACAGCCTACAATGAGCAGTTCTTC.

This chain links TRBV19 with TRBJ2-3; the match to TRBD2 covers 13 bases. This CDR3 contains 17 residues. V trimming: 5 bases; J trimming: 5 bases; junction bases outside the gene matches: 10. Germline lookup yields CDR1 LNHDA and CDR2 SQIVND (reference sequence). CDR3 sequence: CASSPWTSGSSRDTQYF. In nucleotides, the CDR3 is TGTGCCAGTAGTCCCTGGACTAGCGGGAGTTCGAGAGATACGCAGTATTTT.

This rearrangement joins TRBV6-6 to TRBJ1-4, with 7 bases lining up with TRBD1. The trim removed 8 bases at V and 1 base at J, leaving 7 bases unmatched. The germline gives CDR1 MNHNY, CDR2 SVGAGI (reference sequence). CDR3 length: 15 amino acids. The CDR3 bases are TGTGCCAGCCGGGACAGCGGGGTAACTAATGAAAAACTGTTTTTT. Translation gives CASRDSGVTNEKLFF.

V usage is TRBV2 and J usage is TRBJ2-1; TRBD2 matches 10 bases. Germline values: CDR1 SNHLY, CDR2 FYNNEI. The CDR3 contains 17 residues. The junction had 8 bases not matched to a gene; V was cut back by 0 bases and J by 6 bases. CDR3 sequence reads: CASSEALLAGDTNEQFF. For the CDR3, the DNA is TGTGCCAGCAGTGAAGCGCTTCTAGCGGGAGATACCAATGAGCAGTTCTTC.

The gene calls are TRBV19 and TRBJ1-4, with D possibly TRBD1 on 5 matching bases. The CDR3 contains 15 residues. Germline CDR1 is LNHDA and CDR2 is SQIVND (reference sequence). V was clipped by 9 bases and J by 0 bases, with 14 bases between them. The CDR3 DNA is TGTGCCAGCATGACAGACCCTGCAACTAATGAAAAACTGTTTTTT. Translating it yields CASMTDPATNEKLFF.

The table lists this clone with a count of one. The chain couples TRBV27 to TRBJ2-1, with D possibly TRBD2 on 6 matching bases. CDR1 is MNHEY, CDR2 SMNVEV, per germline (reference sequence). The CDR3 has 14 amino acids. The V end was cut by 7 bases, the J end by 6 bases, with 16 bases between. The CDR3 DNA reads TGTGCCAGCACCCAGACTAGTTCTGTCAATGAGCAGTTCTTC. It specifies CASTQTSSVNEQFF.

V gene TRBV19 combines with J gene TRBJ2-7; a possible D gene is TRBD2 (5 bases). Per germline, CDR1 LNHDA and CDR2 SQIVND (reference sequence). V was shortened by 5 bases and J by 2 bases, with 10 bases between the two germline ends. There are 13 residues in the CDR3. The CDR3 DNA is TGTGCCAGTAGTTCCGGGGTTGCCTACGAGCAGTACTTC. It yields the protein CASSSGVAYEQYF.

The chain carries TRBV29-1 and TRBJ2-5, with unresolved D. Trimming stripped 7 bases from V and 1 base from J, with 10 bases between. CDR1 SQVTM and CDR2 ANQGSEA come from the germline V gene. This CDR3 is 12 amino acids long. CDR3 amino acids: CSADTTQETQYF. CDR3 DNA sequence: TGCAGCGCGGATACAACCCAAGAGACCCAGTACTTC.

The V gene is TRBV2, the J gene TRBJ2-7, with TRBD1 identical over 9 bases. CDR1 SNHLY and CDR2 FYNNEI come from the germline V gene. V lost 5 bases to trimming and J lost 4 bases; unmatched junction nucleotides: 12. This CDR3 comprises 16 residues. The CDR3 sequence: CASSYQLPGQGYEQYF. DNA for the CDR3: TGTGCCAGCAGTTATCAGCTTCCGGGACAGGGTTACGAGCAGTACTTC.

The chain carries TRBV7-2 and TRBJ2-5; D possibly corresponds to TRBD2 (7 bases). The CDR3 is 15 residues long. CDR1 SGHTA and CDR2 FQGNSA come from the germline V gene. Trimming cost V 0 bases and J 5 bases, with 13 bases left between them. The CDR3 is CASSLAGGGVETQYF. The CDR3 DNA reads as TGTGCCAGCAGCTTAGCAGGGGGGGGAGTGGAGACCCAGTACTTC.

This clone was counted only a few times. The chain recombines TRBV7-2 with TRBJ2-1; 8 positions match TRBD2. The V segment lost 4 bases and the J segment 8 bases; nucleotides outside the gene matches: 16. The CDR3 extends over 17 amino acids. Germline V CDR1 and CDR2: SGHTA, FQGNSA. CDR3 bases: TGTGCCAGCAGCTCGCTTGGGGAGCGGGGGCCCGGGTATGAGCAGTTCTTC. The encoded protein is CASSSLGERGPGYEQFF. The entire variable domain, with the rest obtained from reference TRBV7-2 and TRBJ2-1, is as follows: GAGVSQSPSNKVTEKGKDVELRCDPISGHTALYWYRQSLGQGLEFLIYFQGNSAPDKSGLPSDRFSAERTGGSVSTLTIQRTQQEDSAVYLCASSSLGERGPGYEQFFGPGTRLTVL.

V and J are TRBV18 and TRBJ2-7; D gene ambiguous. V was trimmed by 3 bases and J by 7 bases, leaving 7 bases between them. The CDR3 spans 11 residues. Germline CDR1 KGHSH, CDR2 LQKENI. The CDR3 DNA reads as TGTGCCAGCTCACCTTCTGAAGAGCAGTACTTC. Translation: CASSPSEEQYF.